The following is a TCR beta chain sequence with its context. Its antigen is still unknown. A universal primer site came from template switching; cDNA carried unique molecular identifiers. TCRdb fed the 5' RACE reads into MiXCR, producing one record per CDR3 protein. The sample carries approximately 470,000 distinct CDR3 sequences, approximately 15% recorded once. The data are from a study of identical twins. Findings and caveats of the study: Findings came from cross-sectional statistics, without long-term follow-up of donors. Excess twin sharing in beta out-of-frame sequences was weaker. Monozygotic twins shared more out-of-frame TCR alpha than recombination models predicted.

The ends were cut back, 1 base at V and 4 bases at J, with 14 bases in the middle. The germline gives CDR1 SNHLY, CDR2 FYNNEI. This CDR3 contains 15 residues. The same data also went into a second study, on yellow fever vaccine responses in identical twins.

This receptor was identified in a young woman in good health. The source material was CD4+ T cells sorted from blood. This chain connects TRBV2 to TRBJ2-7; tentatively, D is TRBD2 (6 bases). This CDR3 reads CASSEGGVGGYEQYF. The CDR3 DNA sequence: TGTGCCAGCAGTGAAGGCGGGGTAGGCGGTTACGAGCAGTACTTC.